One and the same sample provided the 22 T cell receptor beta chains below, sequenced in a study of blood T cell repertoires in COVID-19. Data came from immunoSEQ multiplex PCR; TCRdb stores just in-frame clones and leaves some out. The sample carries fewer than 350,000 clones, roughly 90% recorded once. The sample taken for sequencing was peripheral blood. Receptors were obtained from a man between 18 and 29 years old with active or convalescent COVID-19.

This clone was seen once. The genes are TRBV9 and TRBJ2-1; 10 nucleotides match TRBD1. The CDR3 totals 15 residues. V shed 3 bases, J shed 6 bases, and the junction held 6 bases outside the gene matches. Germline CDR1 and CDR2: SGDLS and YYNGEE. The CDR3 nucleotides are TGTGCCAGCAGCGCCGGGACAGGGGACCTCAATGAGCAGTTCTTC. Translating it yields CASSAGTGDLNEQFF.

The CDR3 nucleotides are TGCGCCAGCAGCCAATGGGTCTCGACAGGGGGCATATGGTATGGCTACACCTTC. Its translation is CASSQWVSTGGIWYGYTF. The rearrangement links TRBV4-3 to TRBJ1-2; 10 nucleotides match TRBD1. V dropped 2 bases and J dropped 5; count of bases not matched to a gene: 14. Germline V CDR1 and CDR2: LGHNA, YSLEER. CDR3 size: 18 residues.

There are a few counts of this clone. This chain connects TRBV19 to TRBJ1-1, with D perhaps TRBD1 (5 bases). The CDR3 runs to 18 residues. V was trimmed by 1 base and J by 1 base, leaving 19 bases between them. The germline V gene encodes CDR1 LNHDA and CDR2 SQIVND (reference sequence). CDR3 DNA: TGTGCCAGTAGTATAGGTTGGAGGGGCCCCCACAAGAACACTGAAGCTTTCTTT. Its protein is CASSIGWRGPHKNTEAFF. The whole variable domain, filled in from reference TRBV19 and TRBJ1-1, reads DGGITQSPKYLFRKEGQNVTLSCEQNLNHDAMYWYRQDPGQGLRLIYYSQIVNDFQKGDIAEGYSVSREKKESFPLTVTSAQKNPTAFYLCASSIGWRGPHKNTEAFFGQGTRLTVV.

The chain couples TRBV6-6 to TRBJ2-7, with 10 bases lining up with TRBD2. Germline V gene data show CDR1 as MNHNY and CDR2 as SVGAGI (reference sequence). This CDR3 region has 14 residues. With V trimmed by 7 bases and J by 2 bases, 5 bases remained unmatched. The chain's CDR3 is CASKVAGGPYEQYF. As DNA, the CDR3 is TGTGCCAGCAAAGTAGCGGGGGGTCCCTACGAGCAGTACTTC.

The J gene is TRBJ2-7, the V gene TRBV6-2 or TRBV6-3, with D uncertain. CDR3 length: 13 residues. Germline V CDR1 and CDR2: MNHEY, SVGEGT. Trimming took off 1 base at V and 0 bases at J, with 4 bases between the two ends. The DNA for the CDR3 is TGTGCCAGCAGTTACTACAACTCCTACGAGCAGTACTTC. Protein product: CASSYYNSYEQYF.

V and J are TRBV7-2 and TRBJ2-3; no reliable D call. V gave up 7 bases and J gave up 4 bases, with 9 bases separating them. This CDR3 comprises 12 residues. CDR1 is SGHTA and CDR2 is FQGNSA in the germline V gene. The CDR3, as DNA: TGTGCCAGCACCCCACCGGCAGATACGCAGTATTTT. Translation: CASTPPADTQYF.

The CDR3 here is CASRKSKGLAGVYEQYF. For the CDR3, the DNA is TGTGCCAGCAGGAAATCTAAGGGGCTAGCGGGGGTCTACGAGCAGTACTTC. The chain combines TRBV27 with TRBJ2-7, with 10 positions matching TRBD2. In germline, CDR1 is MNHEY, CDR2 SMNVEV (reference sequence). The length of the CDR3 is 17 residues. Germline trimming cut 6 bases from V and 3 bases from J; bases unmatched to any gene: 14.

The chain links TRBV9 to TRBJ2-7; TRBD2 matches 11 bases. V dropped 4 bases and J dropped 5; count of bases not matched to a gene: 8. This CDR3 has 15 residues. Germline values: CDR1 SGDLS, CDR2 YYNGEE. CDR3 sequence (DNA): TGTGCCAGCAGCCATAGCGGGGGGGCTAGGGACGAGCAGTACTTC. It translates to CASSHSGGARDEQYF. Full variable domain (rest looked up from reference TRBV9 and TRBJ2-7): DSGVTQTPKHLITATGQRVTLRCSPRSGDLSVYWYQQSLDQGLQFLIQYYNGEERAKGNILERFSAQQFPDLHSELNLSSLELGDSALYFCASSHSGGARDEQYFGPGTRLTVT.

This clone was seen once. The J gene is TRBJ1-1, the V gene TRBV5-1, with D hard to call. Germline CDR1 SGHRS, CDR2 YFSETQ. V was trimmed by 0 bases and J by 1 base, leaving 7 bases between them. The CDR3 length is 14 residues. CDR3 DNA sequence: TGCGCCAGCAGCTTGGTAGCAGCGAACACTGAAGCTTTCTTT. This gives the protein CASSLVAANTEAFF.

The V and J genes are TRBV14 and TRBJ2-7; no definite D call. The CDR3 length is 12 residues. The germline gives CDR1 SGHDN, CDR2 FVKESK. Trimming took 5 bases from V and 0 from J, leaving 5 bases between them. Here the CDR3 DNA reads TGTGCCAGCAGCTTGAGCTCCTACGAGCAGTACTTC. Translated, it gives CASSLSSYEQYF. The full variable domain, with the rest looked up from reference TRBV14 and TRBJ2-7, is EAGVTQFPSHSVIEKGQTVTLRCDPISGHDNLYWYRRVMGKEIKFLLHFVKESKQDESGMPNNRFLAERTGGTYSTLKVQPAELEDSGVYFCASSLSSYEQYFGPGTRLTVT.

The rearrangement uses TRBV19 and TRBJ1-4; unclear D gene. This CDR3 comprises 15 residues. Trimming removed 3 bases from V and 4 bases from J, with 12 bases in between. Germline CDR1 reads LNHDA; CDR2 reads SQIVND (reference sequence). CDR3 DNA sequence: TGTGCCAGTAGTATTTTAAGCCAGGTTAATGAAAAACTGTTTTTT. Translating gives CASSILSQVNEKLFF.

The V call is TRBV7-2, the J call TRBJ2-1; 13 nucleotides match TRBD2. This CDR3 region has 17 residues. Germline V gives CDR1 SGHTA, CDR2 FQGNSA. J lost 4 bases, V lost 1 base, and 4 bases had no gene match. The CDR3 sequence is CASSLEKGLAGYNEQFF. The CDR3 region has the DNA TGTGCCAGCAGCTTAGAAAAGGGACTAGCGGGGTACAATGAGCAGTTCTTC.

The chain combines TRBV10-3 with TRBJ1-3, with 8 bases aligning to TRBD1. J gave up 10 bases and V 0 bases, and 2 bases lay outside the gene matches. The CDR3 consists of 13 residues. The V gene's germline CDR1 is ENHRY and CDR2 SYGVKD. The CDR3 sequence: CAISESGTGTIYF. In DNA form, the CDR3 reads TGTGCCATCAGTGAGTCGGGGACAGGAACCATATATTTT.

The rearrangement joins TRBV6-5 to TRBJ2-2; the D is unclear. The CDR3 is 15 residues long. The germline V gene has CDR1 MNHEY and CDR2 SVGAGI. V dropped 2 bases and J dropped 7 bases, with 14 bases sitting between them. The chain's CDR3 is CASSYPPLGNGELFF. The CDR3, as DNA: TGTGCCAGCAGTTACCCACCCCTGGGCAACGGGGAGCTGTTTTTT.

The rearrangement joins TRBV5-1 to TRBJ1-3, with D possibly being TRBD1 (6 bases). V lost 4 bases and J 4 bases, leaving 12 bases between the germline ends. Germline V gene data show CDR1 as SGHRS and CDR2 as YFSETQ. This CDR3 is 14 amino acids long. CDR3 DNA: TGCGCCAGCAGCGAAGGGACAACGGGAAACACCATATATTTT. This sequence encodes CASSEGTTGNTIYF.

This sequence joins TRBV10-2 and TRBJ2-7, with D perhaps matching TRBD1 (6 bases). Germline CDR1 WSHSY, CDR2 SAAADI. V was clipped by 5 bases and J by 6 bases, with 11 bases between them. This CDR3 has 12 residues. The CDR3 loop is CASSLTGSEQYF. In DNA form, the CDR3 reads TGCGCCAGCAGTCTAACAGGGAGCGAGCAGTACTTC.

This clone was observed a single time. Within the sample, other DNA sequences also encode this same CDR3. The rearrangement links TRBV7-2 to TRBJ1-2; TRBD1 matches 8 bases. CDR1 and CDR2 (germline): SGHTA, FQGNSA. J gave up 0 bases and V 6 bases, and 0 bases lay outside the gene matches. This CDR3 is 13 amino acids long. The DNA of the CDR3 is TGTGCCAGCAGACAGGGGGCTAACTATGGCTACACCTTC. Its translation is CASRQGANYGYTF.

The chain combines TRBV5-1 with TRBJ2-5; 11 bases are shared with TRBD1. This CDR3 spans 15 amino acids. From germline, CDR1 is SGHRS and CDR2 YFSETQ. The ends lost 0 bases at V and 4 bases at J; junction bases unmatched: 2. The CDR3 bases are TGCGCCAGCAGCTTGGGGACAGGGGGCCGAGAGACCCAGTACTTC. Its translation: CASSLGTGGRETQYF.

The CDR3 bases are TGTGCCAGCAGGGAACCGGGACAGAACTATAATTCACCCCTCCACTTT. It translates to CASREPGQNYNSPLHF. The V gene is TRBV6-1, the J gene TRBJ1-6; TRBD1 agrees at 7 bases. The J segment lost 3 bases and the V segment lost 6 bases, leaving 8 bases of the junction unmatched. Germline CDR1 and CDR2: MNHNS and SASEGT. The CDR3 is 16 amino acids.

This clone has a single count. The chain couples TRBV20-1 to TRBJ1-1; D gene ambiguous. The germline gives CDR1 DFQATT, CDR2 SNEGSKA (reference sequence). This CDR3 has 12 residues. Trimming took off 3 bases at V and 4 bases at J, with 9 bases between the two ends. The CDR3 spells CSASDEGTEAFF. The DNA for the CDR3 is TGCAGTGCTAGTGACGAGGGCACTGAAGCTTTCTTT.

V gene TRBV5-1 combines with J gene TRBJ2-1, with 7 bases that match TRBD2. This CDR3 has 15 amino acids. Germline assignment: CDR1 SGHRS and CDR2 YFSETQ. The ends lost 0 bases at V and 4 bases at J; junction bases unmatched: 4. CDR3 residues: CASSLAWGGYNEQFF. Written as DNA, the CDR3 is TGCGCCAGCAGCTTGGCCTGGGGGGGTTACAATGAGCAGTTCTTC.

CDR3 amino acids: CASRRTGVSFGTYGYTF. In DNA form, the CDR3 reads TGTGCCAGCAGGCGGACAGGGGTTTCTTTTGGGACCTATGGCTACACCTTC. V usage is TRBV2 and J usage is TRBJ1-2; 9 nucleotides line up with TRBD1. The J segment lost 4 bases and the V segment lost 6 bases, leaving 15 bases of the junction unmatched. The CDR3 runs to 17 residues. Germline lookup yields CDR1 SNHLY and CDR2 FYNNEI.